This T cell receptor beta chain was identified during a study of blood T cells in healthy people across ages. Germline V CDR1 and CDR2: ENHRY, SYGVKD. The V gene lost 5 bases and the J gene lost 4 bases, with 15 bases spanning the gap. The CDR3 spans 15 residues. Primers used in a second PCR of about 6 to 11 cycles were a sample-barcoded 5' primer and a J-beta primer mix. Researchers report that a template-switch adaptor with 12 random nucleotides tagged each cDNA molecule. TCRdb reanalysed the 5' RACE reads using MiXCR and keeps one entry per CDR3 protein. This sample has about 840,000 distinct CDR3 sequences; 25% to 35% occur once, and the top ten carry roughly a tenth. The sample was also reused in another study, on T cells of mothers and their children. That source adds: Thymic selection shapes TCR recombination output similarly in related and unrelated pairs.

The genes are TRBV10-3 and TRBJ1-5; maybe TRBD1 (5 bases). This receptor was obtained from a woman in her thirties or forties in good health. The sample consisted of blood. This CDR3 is CAISPNGAGNQPQHF. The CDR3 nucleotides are TGTGCCATCAGTCCTAACGGGGCCGGGAATCAGCCCCAGCATTTT.